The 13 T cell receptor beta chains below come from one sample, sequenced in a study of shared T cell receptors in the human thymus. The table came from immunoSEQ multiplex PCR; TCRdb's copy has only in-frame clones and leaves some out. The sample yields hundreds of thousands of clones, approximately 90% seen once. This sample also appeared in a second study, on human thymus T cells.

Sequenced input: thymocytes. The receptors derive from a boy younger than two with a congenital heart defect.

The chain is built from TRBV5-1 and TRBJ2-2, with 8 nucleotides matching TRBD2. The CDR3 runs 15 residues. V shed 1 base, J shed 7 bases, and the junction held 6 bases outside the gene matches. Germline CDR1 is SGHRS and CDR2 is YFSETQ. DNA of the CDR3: TGCGCCAGCAGCTTGACAGCGGGAGAAGTCGGGGAGCTGTTTTTT. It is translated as CASSLTAGEVGELFF.

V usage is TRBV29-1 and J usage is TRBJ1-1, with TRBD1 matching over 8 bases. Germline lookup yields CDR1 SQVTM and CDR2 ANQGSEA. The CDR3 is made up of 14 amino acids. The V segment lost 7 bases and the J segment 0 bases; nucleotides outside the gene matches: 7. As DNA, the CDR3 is TGCAGCGCACCGACAGGGGTCATGAACACTGAAGCTTTCTTT. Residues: CSAPTGVMNTEAFF.

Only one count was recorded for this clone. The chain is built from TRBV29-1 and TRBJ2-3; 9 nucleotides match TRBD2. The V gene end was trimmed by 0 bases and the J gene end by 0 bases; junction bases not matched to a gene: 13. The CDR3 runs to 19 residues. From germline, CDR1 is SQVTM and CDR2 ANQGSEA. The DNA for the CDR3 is TGCAGCGTTGAAGACGTCGGGGGTTGGCGGGAGGGCAGCACAGATACGCAGTATTTT. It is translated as CSVEDVGGWREGSTDTQYF.

In DNA form, the CDR3 reads TGTGCCAGCAGTTTAGGGCCGGGAGCCAATGAGCAGTTCTTC. This encodes CASSLGPGANEQFF. The V gene is TRBV27, the J gene TRBJ2-1; D perhaps matches TRBD2 (6 bases). Germline V gives CDR1 MNHEY, CDR2 SMNVEV (reference sequence). Trimming removed 2 bases at V and 6 bases at J, with 11 bases between. The CDR3 loop spans 14 amino acids.

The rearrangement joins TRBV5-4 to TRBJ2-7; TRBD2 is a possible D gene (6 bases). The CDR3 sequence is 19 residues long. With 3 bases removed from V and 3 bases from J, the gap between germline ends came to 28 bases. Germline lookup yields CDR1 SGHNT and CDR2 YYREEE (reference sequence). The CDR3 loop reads CASSSPPDGTGEVVYEQYF. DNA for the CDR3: TGTGCCAGCAGCTCCCCGCCGGACGGTACGGGGGAGGTGGTCTACGAGCAGTACTTC.

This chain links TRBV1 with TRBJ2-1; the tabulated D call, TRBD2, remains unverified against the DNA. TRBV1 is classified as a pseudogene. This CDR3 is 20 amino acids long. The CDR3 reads CTSSQDSSGRNTSSYNEQFF. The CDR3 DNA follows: TGCACCAGCAGCCAAGATTCTAGCGGGAGGAACACGAGCTCCTACAATGAGCAGTTCTTC.

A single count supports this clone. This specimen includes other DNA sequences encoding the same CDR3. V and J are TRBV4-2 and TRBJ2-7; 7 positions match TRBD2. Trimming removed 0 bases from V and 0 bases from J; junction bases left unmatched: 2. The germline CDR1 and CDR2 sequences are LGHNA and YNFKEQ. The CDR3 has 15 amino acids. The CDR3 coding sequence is TGTGCCAGCAGCCAAGATCGCGGGAGCTCCTACGAGCAGTACTTC. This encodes CASSQDRGSSYEQYF.

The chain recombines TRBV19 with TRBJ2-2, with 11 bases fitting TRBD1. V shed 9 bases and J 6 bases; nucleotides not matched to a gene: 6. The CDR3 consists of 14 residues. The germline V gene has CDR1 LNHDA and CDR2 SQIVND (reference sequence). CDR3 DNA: TGTGCCAGCACGGACAGGGGGCTCCCCGGGGAGCTGTTTTTT. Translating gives CASTDRGLPGELFF.

CDR3 DNA sequence: TGTGCCAGCAGCCAAGATCGGGCGGGACTGAAGGATACGCAGTATTTT. It encodes CASSQDRAGLKDTQYF. J is TRBJ2-3 and V is TRBV14; tentatively, D is TRBD2 (6 bases). Trimming left V 0 bases short and J 6 bases short, with 16 bases between. CDR3 length: 16 amino acids. CDR1 SGHDN and CDR2 FVKESK come from the germline V gene. The full variable domain, its missing parts supplied by reference TRBV14 and TRBJ2-3, is EAGVTQFPSHSVIEKGQTVTLRCDPISGHDNLYWYRRVMGKEIKFLLHFVKESKQDESGMPNNRFLAERTGGTYSTLKVQPAELEDSGVYFCASSQDRAGLKDTQYFGPGTRLTVL.

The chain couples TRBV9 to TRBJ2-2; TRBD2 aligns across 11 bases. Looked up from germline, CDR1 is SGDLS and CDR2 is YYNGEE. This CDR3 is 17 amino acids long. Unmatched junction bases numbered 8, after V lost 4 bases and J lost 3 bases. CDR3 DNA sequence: TGTGCCAGCAGCCCCCAGGGACTAGCGGTCGACACCGGGGAGCTGTTTTTT. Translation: CASSPQGLAVDTGELFF.

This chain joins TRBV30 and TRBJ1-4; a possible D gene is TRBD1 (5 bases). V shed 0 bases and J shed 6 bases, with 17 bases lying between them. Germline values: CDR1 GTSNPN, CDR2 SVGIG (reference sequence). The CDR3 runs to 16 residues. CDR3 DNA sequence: TGTGCCTGGAGTGTTATGTTGGGAGGGGTCCATGAAAAACTGTTTTTT. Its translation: CAWSVMLGGVHEKLFF. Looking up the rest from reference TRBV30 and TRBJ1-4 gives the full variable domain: SQTIHQWPATLVQPVGSPLSLECTVEGTSNPNLYWYRQAAGRGLQLLFYSVGIGQISSEVPQNLSASRPQDRQFILSSKKLLLSDSGFYLCAWSVMLGGVHEKLFFGSGTQLSVL.

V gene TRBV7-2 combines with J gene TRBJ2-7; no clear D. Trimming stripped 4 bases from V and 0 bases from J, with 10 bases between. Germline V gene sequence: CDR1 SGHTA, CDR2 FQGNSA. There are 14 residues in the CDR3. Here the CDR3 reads CASSSVFSSYEQYF. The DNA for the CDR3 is TGTGCCAGCAGCTCAGTATTTTCCTCCTACGAGCAGTACTTC.

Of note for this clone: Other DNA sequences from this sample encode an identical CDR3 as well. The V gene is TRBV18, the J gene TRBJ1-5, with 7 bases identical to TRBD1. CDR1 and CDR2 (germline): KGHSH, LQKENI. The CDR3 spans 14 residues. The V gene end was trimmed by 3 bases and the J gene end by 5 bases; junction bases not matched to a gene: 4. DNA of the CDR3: TGTGCCAGCTCACCGACAGGGAGAGATCAGCCCCAGCATTTT. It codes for CASSPTGRDQPQHF. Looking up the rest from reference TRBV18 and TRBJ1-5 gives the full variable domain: NAGVMQNPRHLVRRRGQEARLRCSPMKGHSHVYWYRQLPEEGLKFMVYLQKENIIDESGMPKERFSAEFPKEGPSILRIQQVVRGDSAAYFCASSPTGRDQPQHFGDGTRLSIL.